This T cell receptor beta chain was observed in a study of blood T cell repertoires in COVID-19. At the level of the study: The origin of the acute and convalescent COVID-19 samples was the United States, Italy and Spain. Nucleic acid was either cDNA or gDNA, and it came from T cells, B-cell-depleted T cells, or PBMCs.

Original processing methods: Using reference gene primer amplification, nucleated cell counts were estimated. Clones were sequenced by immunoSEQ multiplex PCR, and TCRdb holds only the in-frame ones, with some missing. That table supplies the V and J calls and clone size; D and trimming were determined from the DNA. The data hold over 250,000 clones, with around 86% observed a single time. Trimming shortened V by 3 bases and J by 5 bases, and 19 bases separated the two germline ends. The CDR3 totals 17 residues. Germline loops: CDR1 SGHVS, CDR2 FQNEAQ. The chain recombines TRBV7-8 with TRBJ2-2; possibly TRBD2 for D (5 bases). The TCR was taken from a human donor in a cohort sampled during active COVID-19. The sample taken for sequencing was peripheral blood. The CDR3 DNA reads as TGTGCCAGCAGCTTGGGGTGGGGTATAGGAGGTACCGGGGAGCTGTTTTTT. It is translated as CASSLGWGIGGTGELFF.